These 17 T cell receptor beta chains share one sample of origin, sequenced in a study of tumor-infiltrating lymphocytes in oesophageal squamous cell carcinoma. TCRdb analysed the PCR reads with MiXCR anew, one entry per CDR3 protein. Here the sample spans under 15,000 distinct CDR3 sequences, around 52% being singletons. Input material: esophageal tumor tissue. These receptor sequences come from a female donor with esophageal squamous cell carcinoma.

This chain links TRBV7-3 with TRBJ2-1; tentative D call: TRBD1 (6 bases). V shed 8 bases and J shed 6 bases, with 17 bases lying between them. CDR3 size: 14 residues. Germline values: CDR1 SGHTA, CDR2 FQGTGA. The CDR3 reads CASQGLEGGNEQFF. DNA for the CDR3: TGTGCCAGCCAAGGGCTAGAAGGGGGCAATGAGCAGTTCTTC.

The chain links TRBV28 to TRBJ2-7; 11 bases are shared with TRBD1. With 9 bases clipped from V and 7 bases from J, the junction kept 11 bases outside the gene matches. Per germline, CDR1 MDHEN and CDR2 SYDVKM. The CDR3 totals 14 residues. The CDR3 loop is CARSYRDRGFEQYF. CDR3 in DNA: TGTGCCAGATCCTACCGGGACAGGGGGTTTGAGCAGTACTTC.

This CDR3 is CASSPPTTSGSYEQYF. CDR3 DNA sequence: TGTGCCAGCTCACCACCGACGACTAGCGGGAGTTACGAGCAGTACTTC. The chain couples TRBV18 to TRBJ2-7, with 12 nucleotides matching TRBD2. CDR3 length equals 16 residues. Germline values: CDR1 KGHSH, CDR2 LQKENI. The V segment lost 0 bases and the J segment 4 bases; nucleotides outside the gene matches: 4. Full variable domain (rest looked up from reference TRBV18 and TRBJ2-7): NAGVMQNPRHLVRRRGQEARLRCSPMKGHSHVYWYRQLPEEGLKFMVYLQKENIIDESGMPKERFSAEFPKEGPSILRIQQVVRGDSAAYFCASSPPTTSGSYEQYFGPGTRLTVT.

Details on this clonotype: Its ends do not fully match the called genes, so a read error is possible. The rearrangement joins TRBV7-6 to TRBJ2-4; 13 positions match TRBD2. Matching the DNA end better, TRBJ2-5 makes the J call doubtful. This CDR3 contains 15 residues. Germline V gene data show CDR1 as SGHVS and CDR2 as FNYEAQ. For the CDR3, the DNA is TGTGCTAGCAGCTTGGGACTAGCGGGAAGCGAGACCCAGTACTTC. Translation: CASSLGLAGSETQYF.

The chain uses TRBV7-2 and TRBJ2-7; a weak D match, TRBD1 (6 bases). The J call could be wrong; TRBJ2-1 is a better fit for the DNA end. CDR1 SGHTA and CDR2 FQGNSA come from the germline V gene. This CDR3 is 12 amino acids long. Written as DNA, the CDR3 is TGTGCCAGCAGCTTTGCAGGGGATGAGCAGTTCTTC. It codes for CASSFAGDEQFF.

This chain links TRBV6-8 with TRBJ2-1; possible D gene TRBD1, 6 bases. The J call may be mistaken, given a closer DNA end match to TRBJ2-7. Germline V lookup: CDR1 MNHGY, CDR2 SAAAGT. The CDR3 has 13 residues. CDR3 in amino acids: CASSVGARYEQYF. The CDR3 DNA sequence: TGTGCCAGCAGTGTGGGGGCGCGTTACGAGCAGTACTTC.

The chain has TRBV12-3 or TRBV12-4 and TRBJ2-7; 14 bases agree with TRBD2. The CDR3 runs 16 residues. V shed 4 bases and J 3 bases; nucleotides not matched to a gene: 5. CDR3 amino acids: CASSSHGTSGSYEQYF. The CDR3, as DNA: TGTGCCAGCAGTTCCCACGGGACTAGCGGGAGCTACGAGCAGTACTTC.

The chain carries TRBV7-7 and TRBJ2-5; maybe TRBD2 (7 bases). The end of the DNA is better explained by TRBJ2-1, so the J call may be wrong. From germline, CDR1 is SSHAT and CDR2 FNYEAQ (reference sequence). CDR3 length: 16 residues. The CDR3: CASSLFGGGGYNEQFF. CDR3 coding DNA: TGTGCCAGCAGCTTATTTGGCGGGGGCGGGTACAATGAGCAGTTCTTC.

The chain uses TRBV6-5 and TRBJ2-3; perhaps TRBD1 as D (6 bases). Between the trimmed V and J ends, which lost 2 bases and 0 bases, there was a span of 12 bases. CDR1 and CDR2 from the germline V gene are MNHEY and SVGAGI. The CDR3 has 16 residues. Written as DNA, the CDR3 is TGTGCCAGCAGTTACGAGGACAGCCCTAGCACAGATACGCAGTATTTT. Its translation is CASSYEDSPSTDTQYF.

This clonotype is deemed large. V is TRBV6-1 and J is TRBJ2-5; 7 positions match TRBD1. The CDR3 sequence is 14 residues long. The germline V gene has CDR1 MNHNS and CDR2 SASEGT. After removal of 5 bases from V and 3 bases from J, the junction contained 6 bases not matched to a gene. CDR3 region: CASSPITGEETQYF. The DNA of the CDR3 is TGTGCCAGCAGTCCTATAACAGGGGAAGAGACCCAGTACTTC.

This clonotype was observed once. The chain employs TRBV7-2 and TRBJ2-5, with D tentatively TRBD1 (6 bases). The J call may not be correct, given that the DNA end is closer to TRBJ1-2. CDR3 length equals 14 residues. Germline lookup yields CDR1 SGHTA and CDR2 FQGNSA. In DNA, the CDR3 is TGTGCCAGCAGCCCGATGTTGGGACAATTGGGGTACACCTTC. As protein: CASSPMLGQLGYTF.

CDR3 coding DNA: TGTGCCAGCAGTTCAGGGCTCACTGAAGCTTTCTTT. Translation gives CASSSGLTEAFF. The rearrangement joins TRBV28 to TRBJ1-1; D is possibly TRBD1 (5 bases). Trimming took 4 bases from V and 4 from J, leaving 7 bases between them. Germline CDR1 MDHEN, CDR2 SYDVKM. The CDR3 is made up of 12 amino acids.

The chain recombines TRBV7-2 with TRBJ2-1; D may be TRBD2 (5 bases). The V end lost 1 base, the J end lost 10 bases, and 11 bases lay between the germline ends. The CDR3 contains 13 residues. Germline V CDR1 and CDR2: SGHTA, FQGNSA. CDR3: CASSLEAEVEQFF. CDR3 DNA sequence: TGTGCCAGCAGCTTAGAGGCGGAGGTGGAGCAGTTCTTC.

This clonotype rates as medium-sized. The chain is built from TRBV7-2 and TRBJ2-5, with D unresolved. Trimming cost V 8 bases and J 9 bases, with 10 bases left between them. The CDR3 sequence is 10 residues long. Germline V gives CDR1 SGHTA, CDR2 FQGNSA. CDR3 sequence (DNA): TGTGCCAGCGGACCGAAGGCCCAGTACTTC. It yields the protein CASGPKAQYF.

There are many counts of this clonotype. The chain has TRBV2 and TRBJ2-6, with unresolved D. The germline CDR1 and CDR2 sequences are SNHLY and FYNNEI. The length of the CDR3 is 16 residues. The germline V and J ends were trimmed by 0 bases and 2 bases, with 8 bases remaining between them. The CDR3: CASSEAWQTGANVLTF. CDR3 bases: TGTGCCAGCAGTGAAGCGTGGCAGACTGGGGCCAACGTCCTGACTTTC.

V usage is TRBV7-6 and J usage is TRBJ2-6; a possible D gene is TRBD2 (5 bases). Trimming took 3 bases from V and 4 from J, leaving 10 bases between them. The CDR3 totals 15 residues. The germline gives CDR1 SGHVS, CDR2 FNYEAQ. The CDR3 DNA reads TGTGCCAGCAGCTTGGGCCCGGGGGGGGCCAACGTCCTGACTTTC. It is translated as CASSLGPGGANVLTF.

The sample holds a few counts of this clonotype. The chain links TRBV7-8 to TRBJ2-3; D is possibly TRBD1 (6 bases). Germline V gene data show CDR1 as SGHVS and CDR2 as FQNEAQ. V lost 2 bases to trimming and J lost 5 bases, with 23 bases between them. There are 18 residues in the CDR3. CDR3 residues: CASSLRSPGQGIIDTQYF. The CDR3 nucleotides read TGTGCCAGCAGCTTAAGGTCCCCGGGGCAGGGGATAATAGATACGCAGTATTTT.